This entry lists 30 T cell receptor beta chains sequenced from one sample in a study of T-cell reconstitution after alpha-beta-depleted transplantation in children (TCRdb year 2016). Libraries came from PCR. The run used an Illumina HiSeq 2500. To normalize quantification of the TCRbeta repertoire, the TCR libraries were built with molecular barcoding that relied on unique molecular identifiers. TCRdb reran the public reads through fastp at Q25 and MiXCR, keeping productive beta chains. Every distinct CDR3 protein forms one entry, paired with its most common genes and DNA. Counted in this sample were about 490,000 distinct CDR3 sequences; 10% of them appeared once. The ten largest clones capture roughly 2% of the sample. What this sample's treatment or condition label stands for: allogeneic hematopoietic cell transplantation with graft depleted of TCRalphabeta T cells and CD19 B cells. The sequenced sample was PBMCs, obtained before TCRalphabeta/CD19-depleted stem cell transplant. These TCRs come from a child aged 2-9 years with inherited bone marrow failure, due to receive a stem cell transplant.

This chain links TRBV29-1 with TRBJ2-1; 7 nucleotides line up with TRBD2. The CDR3 is made up of 14 amino acids. The junction had 10 bases not matched to a gene; V was cut back by 5 bases and J by 6 bases. Germline CDR1 SQVTM, CDR2 ANQGSEA. The CDR3: CSVNEGGPANEQFF. CDR3 nucleotides: TGCAGCGTTAACGAGGGAGGGCCTGCCAATGAGCAGTTCTTC.

This clonotype appeared many times. This chain joins TRBV27 and TRBJ2-1, with TRBD2 matching 9 bases. CDR3 length: 15 amino acids. The germline V gene encodes CDR1 MNHEY and CDR2 SMNVEV (reference sequence). The V gene end was trimmed by 6 bases and the J gene end by 4 bases; junction bases not matched to a gene: 7. The CDR3 DNA is TGTGCCAGCAGCTCTCGTAGCGGGAGTTACAATGAGCAGTTCTTC. It specifies CASSSRSGSYNEQFF.

The rearrangement uses TRBV11-2 and TRBJ2-7, with D possibly being TRBD2 (6 bases). The CDR3 length is 15 residues. Per germline, CDR1 SGHAT and CDR2 FQNNGV. V gave up 4 bases and J gave up 8 bases, with 21 bases separating them. This chain's CDR3 is CASSSLAEPSGKQYF. DNA of the CDR3: TGTGCCAGCAGCTCACTAGCAGAACCGTCTGGGAAGCAGTACTTC. The full variable domain, rest sourced from reference TRBV11-2 and TRBJ2-7, is EAGVAQSPRYKIIEKRQSVAFWCNPISGHATLYWYQQILGQGPKLLIQFQNNGVVDDSQLPKDRFSAERLKGVDSTLKIQPAKLEDSAVYLCASSSLAEPSGKQYFGPGTRLTVT.

In this sample, this clonotype turned up many times. The chain is built from TRBV9 and TRBJ2-1, with D uncertain. Trimming stripped 4 bases from V and 7 bases from J, with 15 bases between. The CDR3 is 14 residues long. CDR1 is SGDLS and CDR2 is YYNGEE in the germline V gene. Here the CDR3 reads CASSPKVSENEQFF. CDR3 DNA sequence: TGTGCCAGCAGCCCGAAGGTCTCCGAGAATGAGCAGTTCTTC.

This clonotype showed up many times. CDR3 sequence (DNA): TGTGCCAGCAGCAGCACCCGGACTAGCGGGAGTGGCAATGAGCAGTTCTTC. Translating it yields CASSSTRTSGSGNEQFF. The rearrangement links TRBV7-9 to TRBJ2-1; 13 nucleotides line up with TRBD2. V was clipped by 5 bases and J by 6 bases; unmatched bases: 10. Germline-derived CDR1 and CDR2 are SEHNR and FQNEAQ (reference sequence). The CDR3 has 17 amino acids.

V usage is TRBV11-2 and J usage is TRBJ1-1; D is possibly TRBD1 (6 bases). Looked up from germline, CDR1 is SGHAT and CDR2 is FQNNGV. CDR3 length: 16 amino acids. V was cut by 6 bases and J by 0 bases, with 17 bases left in between. The CDR3 is CASRPLVGGVNTEAFF. The CDR3 DNA is TGTGCCAGCAGACCGCTGGTAGGGGGGGTGAACACTGAAGCTTTCTTT.

This chain's CDR3 is CASSPGWGGEETQYF. CDR3 nucleotide sequence: TGTGCCAGCTCACCAGGCTGGGGCGGGGAAGAGACCCAGTACTTC. V gene TRBV18 combines with J gene TRBJ2-5, with D perhaps TRBD2 (6 bases). CDR1 KGHSH and CDR2 LQKENI come from the germline V gene. The CDR3 runs to 15 residues. V was shortened by 2 bases and J by 3 bases, with 13 bases between the two germline ends.

This clonotype was observed at least ten times. The chain recombines TRBV20-1 with TRBJ2-3; D uncertain. Deletions cut 2 bases from V and 1 base from J, with 10 bases between. Per germline, CDR1 DFQATT and CDR2 SNEGSKA (reference sequence). This CDR3 has 14 residues. In DNA, the CDR3 is TGCAGTGCTAGAAGATACCAGCGCACAGATACGCAGTATTTT. This translates into CSARRYQRTDTQYF.

This clonotype was found many times. This chain uses TRBV5-1 with TRBJ1-6, with D maybe TRBD1 (5 bases). CDR3 length equals 16 residues. Germline lookup yields CDR1 SGHRS and CDR2 YFSETQ. V lost 4 bases, J lost 6 bases, and 17 bases lay in between. CDR3 DNA sequence: TGCGCCAGCAGCGACCCGTTGGGGGGAAGTAATTCACCCCTCCACTTT. It specifies CASSDPLGGSNSPLHF.

This clonotype was seen at least ten times. The rearrangement uses TRBV6-2 or TRBV6-3 and TRBJ2-1; D is possibly TRBD1 or TRBD2 (5 bases each). The CDR3 is made up of 13 amino acids. The germline CDR1 and CDR2 sequences are MNHEY and SVGEGT. V was shortened by 2 bases and J by 10 bases, with 12 bases between the two germline ends. The CDR3: CASSYRGSVEQFF. For the CDR3, the DNA is TGTGCCAGCAGTTACAGGGGTAGCGTGGAGCAGTTCTTC.

This clonotype was counted between two and nine times. J is TRBJ2-7 and V is TRBV27, with no clear D. V was cut by 2 bases and J by 7 bases, with 18 bases left in between. The CDR3 extends over 15 amino acids. Germline CDR1 reads MNHEY; CDR2 reads SMNVEV (reference sequence). The CDR3 sequence: CASSLGNVRIWEQYF. In DNA form, the CDR3 reads TGTGCCAGCAGTTTAGGGAACGTGAGAATATGGGAGCAGTACTTC.

This sequence joins TRBV6-5 and TRBJ2-2, with D perhaps matching TRBD2 (6 bases). Trimming cost V 1 base and J 3 bases, with 18 bases left between them. From germline, CDR1 is MNHEY and CDR2 SVGAGI. This CDR3 has 18 amino acids. The CDR3: CASSYYTPASGDTGELFF. The DNA of the CDR3 is TGTGCCAGCAGTTACTATACACCGGCCTCGGGGGACACCGGGGAGCTGTTTTTT.

This clonotype was seen many times. This rearrangement joins TRBV6-2 or TRBV6-3 to TRBJ1-2, with D possibly being TRBD1 (6 bases). The length of the CDR3 is 12 residues. V lost 4 bases and J lost 8, with 11 bases in between. CDR1 and CDR2 from the germline V gene are MNHEY and SVGEGT. CDR3: CASSFYRDGYTF. For the CDR3, the DNA is TGTGCCAGCAGTTTCTACAGGGACGGCTACACCTTC.

In its sample, this clonotype was seen many times. The chain has TRBV21-1 and TRBJ2-7; the table's D call, TRBD2, has no DNA check behind it. TRBV21-1 is recorded as a pseudogene. The CDR3 has 15 residues. CDR3 amino acids: CASNRGLAESLEQYF. The CDR3 region has the DNA TGTGCCAGCAACAGGGGACTAGCTGAATCGCTCGAGCAGTACTTC.

V gene TRBV10-3 combines with J gene TRBJ2-2, with TRBD2 as a possible D gene (6 bases). Per germline, CDR1 ENHRY and CDR2 SYGVKD. Trimming removed 8 bases from V and 5 bases from J, with 21 bases in between. There are 16 residues in the CDR3. The CDR3 coding sequence is TGTGCCATCCGTCGTCGCGGGACCGATCGTACCGGGGAGCTGTTTTTT. It is translated as CAIRRRGTDRTGELFF.

This clonotype was found many times. The V and J genes are TRBV7-9 and TRBJ2-7, with TRBD1 matching 7 bases. The V gene's germline CDR1 is SEHNR and CDR2 FQNEAQ (reference sequence). V shed 3 bases, J shed 6 bases, and the junction held 8 bases outside the gene matches. The CDR3 covers 14 residues. CDR3 DNA: TGTGCCAGCAGCTTCAACAGGGGAGTGACCGAGCAGTACTTC. It encodes CASSFNRGVTEQYF. The whole variable domain, filled in from reference TRBV7-9 and TRBJ2-7, reads DTGVSQNPRHKITKRGQNVTFRCDPISEHNRLYWYRQTLGQGPEFLTYFQNEAQLEKSRLLSDRFSAERPKGSFSTLEIQRTEQGDSAMYLCASSFNRGVTEQYFGPGTRLTVT.

The sample holds many counts of this clonotype. The chain employs TRBV7-9 and TRBJ1-4, with D maybe TRBD1 (5 bases). Germline V lookup: CDR1 SEHNR, CDR2 FQNEAQ (reference sequence). Trimming shortened V by 5 bases and J by 10 bases, and 11 bases separated the two germline ends. CDR3 length equals 12 residues. CDR3 residues: CASSMGPGKLFF. In nucleotides, the CDR3 is TGTGCCAGCAGCATGGGACCGGGAAAACTGTTTTTT. Full variable domain (rest looked up from reference TRBV7-9 and TRBJ1-4): DTGVSQNPRHKITKRGQNVTFRCDPISEHNRLYWYRQTLGQGPEFLTYFQNEAQLEKSRLLSDRFSAERPKGSFSTLEIQRTEQGDSAMYLCASSMGPGKLFFGSGTQLSVL.

This clonotype came up many times. V is TRBV25-1 and J is TRBJ2-5; 7 positions agree with TRBD1. The V and J ends lost 5 bases and 0 bases, in that order; junction bases with no gene match: 6. The CDR3 consists of 15 residues. Germline V CDR1 and CDR2: MGHDK, SYGVNS. As DNA, the CDR3 is TGTGCCAGCAGTATGCTACAGGGGTACCAAGAGACCCAGTACTTC. Its translation: CASSMLQGYQETQYF.

This clonotype has at least ten counts. CDR3 residues: CASSPIALLSYEQYF. The CDR3 bases are TGTGCCAGCAGTCCGATCGCCCTACTCTCCTACGAGCAGTACTTC. This rearrangement joins TRBV28 to TRBJ2-7; D is uncertain. The CDR3 contains 15 residues. Per germline, CDR1 MDHEN and CDR2 SYDVKM. V lost 5 bases and J lost 0, with 14 bases in between.

The table lists this clonotype with many counts. V is TRBV20-1 and J is TRBJ2-1; D is uncertain. CDR1 and CDR2 from the germline V gene are DFQATT and SNEGSKA (reference sequence). The CDR3 consists of 13 residues. The CDR3 region is CRLRSLDYNEQFF. Written as DNA, the CDR3 is TGCAGACTGAGGTCCCTGGATTACAATGAGCAGTTCTTC.

Many counts were recorded for this clonotype. The chain employs TRBV20-1 and TRBJ1-5; D is undetermined. Germline-derived CDR1 and CDR2 are DFQATT and SNEGSKA (reference sequence). The CDR3 has 13 residues. Trimming shortened V by 8 bases and J by 5 bases, and 16 bases separated the two germline ends. The CDR3 region is CSLKAAGDQPQHF. In DNA form, the CDR3 reads TGCAGTTTGAAGGCAGCCGGGGATCAGCCCCAGCATTTT.

This clonotype was seen at least ten times. The chain has TRBV9 and TRBJ1-6; D gene uncertain. Germline V gene sequence: CDR1 SGDLS, CDR2 YYNGEE. Trimming removed 4 bases at V and 8 bases at J, with 7 bases between. This CDR3 contains 12 residues. The CDR3 nucleotides are TGTGCCAGCAGCCCCATTGATTCACCCCTCCACTTT. Protein sequence: CASSPIDSPLHF.

Worth noting for this clonotype: A much larger clone lies one base from this, so it may be a read error. The V and J genes are TRBV29-1 and TRBJ1-1; D unresolved. Between the trimmed V and J ends, which lost 4 bases and 1 base, there was a span of 7 bases. Germline V CDR1 and CDR2: SQVTM, ANQGSEA. The CDR3 loop spans 12 amino acids. CDR3 sequence (DNA): TGCAGCGTTGGGGCCAGGAACACTGAAGCTTTCTTT. It is translated as CSVGARNTEAFF. Full variable domain (outside the CDR3, taken from reference TRBV29-1 and TRBJ1-1): SAVISQKPSRDICQRGTSLTIQCQVDSQVTMMFWYRQQPGQSLTLIATANQGSEATYESGFVIDKFPISRPNLTFSTLTVSNMSPEDSSIYLCSVGARNTEAFFGQGTRLTVV.

The chain has TRBV7-2 and TRBJ1-2, with 11 bases fitting TRBD1. The CDR3 contains 14 residues. J gave up 7 bases and V 8 bases, and 9 bases lay outside the gene matches. Germline CDR1 is SGHTA and CDR2 is FQGNSA. CDR3 sequence: CASVQGQGVGGYTF. CDR3 DNA sequence: TGTGCCAGCGTCCAGGGACAGGGGGTTGGTGGCTACACCTTC. Complete variable domain (other parts from reference TRBV7-2 and TRBJ1-2): GAGVSQSPSNKVTEKGKDVELRCDPISGHTALYWYRQSLGQGLEFLIYFQGNSAPDKSGLPSDRFSAERTGGSVSTLTIQRTQQEDSAVYLCASVQGQGVGGYTFGSGTRLTVV.

The V and J genes are TRBV15 and TRBJ2-1; D is unclear. There are 13 residues in the CDR3. From germline, CDR1 is LNHNV and CDR2 YYDKDF (reference sequence). The V and J ends lost 2 bases and 4 bases respectively, with 6 bases between them. This CDR3 is CATSRTVYNEQFF. CDR3 bases: TGTGCCACCAGCAGAACCGTTTACAATGAGCAGTTCTTC.

The chain couples TRBV20-1 to TRBJ2-3, with TRBD2 matching over 9 bases. Looked up from germline, CDR1 is DFQATT and CDR2 is SNEGSKA (reference sequence). J lost 1 base, V lost 5 bases, and 10 bases had no gene match. This CDR3 is built from 16 residues. The CDR3 is CSALPLAGVGTDTQYF. The DNA of the CDR3 is TGCAGTGCTCTTCCCTTAGCGGGAGTAGGCACAGATACGCAGTATTTT.

Regarding this clonotype: This may come from a read error, since a much larger clone is one base off. This chain links TRBV18 with TRBJ2-7; D is ambiguous. Germline lookup yields CDR1 KGHSH and CDR2 LQKENI. The CDR3 consists of 13 residues. The CDR3 DNA reads as TGTGTCAGCTCACCCTTTATTCCCTACGAGCAGTACTTC. Amino acid sequence: CVSSPFIPYEQYF.

This clonotype appeared a few times. The CDR3 DNA is TGTGCCAGCATCATGACAGGGTGGTCTGAAGCTTTCTTT. This translates into CASIMTGWSEAFF. The rearrangement joins TRBV28 to TRBJ1-1; 7 positions match TRBD1. The V and J ends lost 7 bases and 6 bases, in that order; junction bases with no gene match: 8. The germline gives CDR1 MDHEN, CDR2 SYDVKM. The CDR3 sequence is 13 residues long.

The chain uses TRBV18 and TRBJ2-5; either TRBD1 or TRBD2 may fit D (5 bases each). Germline-derived CDR1 and CDR2 are KGHSH and LQKENI. V was shortened by 1 base and J by 1 base, with 10 bases between the two germline ends. CDR3 length equals 15 residues. As DNA, the CDR3 is TGTGCCAGCTCACCACGGGACCACGCCCAAGAGACCCAGTACTTC. Amino acids: CASSPRDHAQETQYF.

This chain links TRBV11-2 with TRBJ2-7; 9 bases are shared with TRBD1. Trimming cost V 5 bases and J 3 bases; bases outside gene matches: 5. Germline CDR1 is SGHAT and CDR2 is FQNNGV. This CDR3 contains 14 residues. The CDR3 protein is CASSPGQGFYEQYF. In DNA form, the CDR3 reads TGTGCCAGCAGCCCGGGACAGGGCTTCTACGAGCAGTACTTC.